This entry describes one T cell receptor (beta chain). The target antigen is unknown. This entry belongs to a study of post-analysis software for immune sequencing data. Study-wide context: Relapsing-remitting, secondary progressive and progressive-relapsing courses of multiple sclerosis were included.

Study-wide results and caveats: A significant reduction in normalized Chao1 diversity was observed in multiple sclerosis patients versus controls. By F measure, samples from a shared preparation batch strongly co-clustered. In patients, about 5 TRBV segments were more frequent than in controls, with TRBV5-6, TRBV5-1 and TRBV20-1 among them.

CDR1 is SGDLS, CDR2 YYNGEE, per germline. The CDR3 extends over 13 amino acids. V shed 2 bases and J shed 3 bases, with 8 bases lying between them. TCR beta cDNA libraries had unique molecular identifiers. TCRdb reprocessed the PCR reads with MiXCR, giving one entry per CDR3 protein. The data contain under 900,000 distinct CDR3 sequences, roughly 50% of them singletons. This chain links TRBV9 with TRBJ2-5; the D is unclear. This clonotype was sampled from a girl aged 5 to 17 with multiple sclerosis. Material: blood. DNA for the CDR3: TGTGCCAGCAGCGTTACCATGGAAGAGACCCAGTACTTC. It yields the protein CASSVTMEETQYF.